The 31 T cell receptor beta chains below were found in one sample sequenced in a study of T cell changes during pregnancy in multiple sclerosis. The protocol was immunoSEQ multiplex PCR, while the TCRdb copy is restricted to in-frame clones and leaves out a portion. The data contain more than 35,000 clones, 90% of them seen just once; the ten biggest clones take up 0.3% to 0.4%. The starting material was CD4+ T cells from peripheral blood mononuclear cells, obtained in the second trimester of pregnancy. These receptor sequences come from a female donor with multiple sclerosis, enrolled in a pregnancy study.

This clone was detected a few times. This sequence joins TRBV30 and TRBJ1-5, with TRBD1 identical over 9 bases. Germline V CDR1 and CDR2: GTSNPN, SVGIG (reference sequence). J gave up 2 bases and V 5 bases, and 7 bases lay outside the gene matches. The CDR3 runs 15 residues. In nucleotides, the CDR3 is TGTGCCTGGGACAGGGGGTTAGGGGGCAATCAGCCCCAGCATTTT. Amino acids: CAWDRGLGGNQPQHF.

The chain employs TRBV11-2 and TRBJ2-5; the match to TRBD2 covers 11 bases. Germline CDR1 SGHAT, CDR2 FQNNGV. The CDR3 loop spans 15 amino acids. Trimming took 4 bases from V and 2 from J; bases not matched to a gene: 3. The CDR3 reads CASSSLAGGQETQYF. CDR3 coding DNA: TGTGCCAGCAGCTCCCTAGCGGGAGGACAAGAGACCCAGTACTTC.

The chain uses TRBV2 and TRBJ1-4; D unresolved. The V gene lost 10 bases and the J gene lost 2 bases, with 11 bases spanning the gap. The germline CDR1 and CDR2 sequences are SNHLY and FYNNEI. CDR3 length: 13 residues. This CDR3 is CATLDWTNEKLFF. The CDR3, as DNA: TGTGCCACACTTGACTGGACTAATGAAAAACTGTTTTTT.

The gene calls are TRBV27 and TRBJ2-7; perhaps TRBD2 as D (5 bases). Trimming took off 3 bases at V and 3 bases at J, with 12 bases between the two ends. The CDR3 is 14 amino acids. Germline values: CDR1 MNHEY, CDR2 SMNVEV (reference sequence). The CDR3, as DNA: TGTGCCAGCAGTTTTAAGGACGGAGGCTACGAGCAGTACTTC. Translating gives CASSFKDGGYEQYF.

The chain has TRBV14 and TRBJ2-7, with D possibly matching TRBD1 (5 bases). Germline V CDR1 and CDR2: SGHDN, FVKESK. The CDR3 is 13 residues long. V shed 5 bases and J shed 9 bases, with 17 bases lying between them. The CDR3 reads CASSIYQGNRQYF. The CDR3, as DNA: TGTGCCAGCAGCATCTATCAGGGAAACCGGCAGTACTTC. The full variable domain, rest sourced from reference TRBV14 and TRBJ2-7, is EAGVTQFPSHSVIEKGQTVTLRCDPISGHDNLYWYRRVMGKEIKFLLHFVKESKQDESGMPNNRFLAERTGGTYSTLKVQPAELEDSGVYFCASSIYQGNRQYFGPGTRLTVT.

The chain is built from TRBV5-6 and TRBJ2-7; 9 bases align to TRBD1. J gave up 1 base and V 4 bases, and 6 bases lay outside the gene matches. From germline, CDR1 is SGHDT and CDR2 YYEEEE. The CDR3 loop spans 15 amino acids. As DNA, the CDR3 is TGTGCCAGCAGCCAGACAGGGGGGCCTTCCTACGAGCAGTACTTC. Translation gives CASSQTGGPSYEQYF.

The rearrangement uses TRBV7-9 and TRBJ2-4; the D gene is possibly TRBD1 (7 bases). Trimming removed 5 bases at V and 4 bases at J, with 27 bases between. This CDR3 spans 19 amino acids. CDR1 and CDR2 (germline): SEHNR, FQNEAQ (reference sequence). The CDR3 DNA reads as TGTGCCAGCAGCGTTTACCGGAAACAGGGGTCCCGGGGGAAAAACATTCAGTACTTC. As protein: CASSVYRKQGSRGKNIQYF.

The V gene is TRBV5-1, the J gene TRBJ2-7, with TRBD1 identical over 9 bases. The CDR3 is made up of 14 amino acids. V was pared by 1 base and J by 2 bases, with 1 base of the junction left unmatched. From germline, CDR1 is SGHRS and CDR2 YFSETQ. CDR3 sequence (DNA): TGCGCCAGCAGCTTGACAGGGGGCCCCTACGAGCAGTACTTC. As protein: CASSLTGGPYEQYF.

On this clone itself: The sample has other DNA sequences that encode this CDR3 too. V and J are TRBV5-1 and TRBJ2-2; D is perhaps TRBD1 (6 bases). The CDR3 is 15 residues long. V lost 3 bases to trimming and J lost 0 bases, with 9 bases between them. Germline values: CDR1 SGHRS, CDR2 YFSETQ. CDR3 region: CASSSGTSNTGELFF. CDR3 nucleotide sequence: TGCGCCAGCAGCTCAGGGACATCGAACACCGGGGAGCTGTTTTTT.

The CDR3 DNA reads TGTGCCAGCAGCCAAGGGAGGGAGGGCACGAGAAACACCATATATTTT. As protein: CASSQGREGTRNTIYF. The gene calls are TRBV4-2 and TRBJ1-3; the D is unclear. Trimming left V 1 base short and J 5 bases short, with 15 bases between. Germline V gene lookup returns CDR1 LGHNA and CDR2 YNFKEQ. This CDR3 has 16 amino acids.

With regard to this clone: A read error may produce the germline difference seen at one junction end. The chain couples TRBV4-3 to TRBJ2-3, with D perhaps TRBD2 (6 bases). Germline V gene sequence: CDR1 LGHNA, CDR2 YSLEER. The CDR3 runs to 14 residues. The CDR3 sequence: CASSQAFPGAGLGF. The CDR3 DNA reads TGCGCCAGCAGCCAAGCCTTCCCTGGAGCGGGTTTAGGTTTT.

The chain has TRBV11-2 and TRBJ1-1; 8 bases fit TRBD1. The CDR3 contains 12 residues. Germline V gene data show CDR1 as SGHAT and CDR2 as FQNNGV. The V and J ends lost 5 bases and 9 bases, in that order; junction bases with no gene match: 5. For the CDR3, the DNA is TGTGCCAGCAGCCAGGACAGGGTAAAAGCTTTCTTT. This codes for CASSQDRVKAFF.

The chain recombines TRBV19 with TRBJ1-5; 8 positions agree with TRBD1. The CDR3 runs to 15 residues. Germline lookup yields CDR1 LNHDA and CDR2 SQIVND (reference sequence). The V and J ends lost 1 base and 4 bases, in that order; junction bases with no gene match: 3. The DNA of the CDR3 is TGTGCCAGTAGTATAGGGCAGGGGGCAAATCAGCCCCAGCATTTT. Encoded protein: CASSIGQGANQPQHF.

This clone has more than one count but fewer than ten. The chain combines TRBV7-6 with TRBJ1-1; D gene unclear. Between the trimmed V and J ends, which lost 5 bases and 0 bases, there was a span of 13 bases. Looked up from germline, CDR1 is SGHVS and CDR2 is FNYEAQ. This CDR3 has 15 residues. This CDR3 is CASSHVQELNTEAFF. CDR3 nucleotides: TGTGCCAGCAGCCACGTCCAGGAACTGAACACTGAAGCTTTCTTT.

This clone has a single count. The J gene is TRBJ1-4, the V gene TRBV18; TRBD1 might be the D (6 bases). V was shortened by 5 bases and J by 1 base, with 8 bases between the two germline ends. Germline CDR1 KGHSH, CDR2 LQKENI. The CDR3 runs to 14 residues. CDR3 protein: CASSAGVTNEKLFF. The CDR3 nucleotides are TGTGCCAGCTCAGCAGGGGTAACTAATGAAAAACTGTTTTTT.

This chain links TRBV7-3 with TRBJ2-2; D gene ambiguous. With 5 bases removed from V and 1 base from J, the gap between germline ends came to 8 bases. There are 14 residues in the CDR3. Per germline, CDR1 SGHTA and CDR2 FQGTGA. The CDR3 loop is CASSPSLNTGELFF. The CDR3 region has the DNA TGTGCCAGCAGCCCTTCACTGAACACCGGGGAGCTGTTTTTT.

This clone was seen just once. This sequence joins TRBV7-9 and TRBJ2-3, with a possible D match to TRBD2 (5 bases). CDR3 length: 14 residues. Germline values: CDR1 SEHNR, CDR2 FQNEAQ (reference sequence). The V end lost 5 bases, the J end lost 0 bases, and 9 bases lay between the germline ends. The CDR3 DNA reads TGTGCCAGCAGCCACGGACTCAGCACAGATACGCAGTATTTT. Encoded protein: CASSHGLSTDTQYF. The entire variable domain, with the rest obtained from reference TRBV7-9 and TRBJ2-3, is as follows: DTGVSQNPRHKITKRGQNVTFRCDPISEHNRLYWYRQTLGQGPEFLTYFQNEAQLEKSRLLSDRFSAERPKGSFSTLEIQRTEQGDSAMYLCASSHGLSTDTQYFGPGTRLTVL.

The chain links TRBV7-9 to TRBJ1-2; 11 nucleotides match TRBD1. The V and J ends lost 5 bases and 7 bases, in that order; junction bases with no gene match: 12. The CDR3 contains 16 residues. In germline, CDR1 is SEHNR, CDR2 FQNEAQ (reference sequence). The chain's CDR3 is CASSLMGTGGAGGYTF. The CDR3 DNA follows: TGTGCCAGCAGCCTTATGGGGACAGGGGGTGCAGGTGGCTACACCTTC.

The V gene is TRBV5-6, the J gene TRBJ2-3; D possibly corresponds to TRBD1 (5 bases). CDR3 size: 17 residues. Germline CDR1 reads SGHDT; CDR2 reads YYEEEE. Deletions cut 0 bases from V and 2 bases from J, with 16 bases between. The CDR3 spells CASSLDRGSGFTDTQYF. Written as DNA, the CDR3 is TGTGCCAGCAGCTTGGATAGGGGAAGTGGATTCACAGATACGCAGTATTTT. The entire variable domain, with the rest obtained from reference TRBV5-6 and TRBJ2-3, is as follows: DAGVTQSPTHLIKTRGQQVTLRCSPKSGHDTVSWYQQALGQGPQFIFQYYEEEERQRGNFPDRFSGHQFPNYSSELNVNALLLGDSALYLCASSLDRGSGFTDTQYFGPGTRLTVL.

The gene calls are TRBV7-8 and TRBJ2-3; D may be TRBD1 (6 bases). Per germline, CDR1 SGHVS and CDR2 FQNEAQ. CDR3 length: 14 amino acids. V lost 4 bases and J 2 bases, leaving 10 bases between the germline ends. CDR3 bases: TGTGCCAGCAGCTACAGGGACCACACAGATACGCAGTATTTT. Translating it yields CASSYRDHTDTQYF.

The chain has TRBV28 and TRBJ1-1, with TRBD1 matching 7 bases. Trimming cost V 2 bases and J 7 bases; bases outside gene matches: 4. Germline V gene data show CDR1 as MDHEN and CDR2 as SYDVKM. The CDR3 totals 13 residues. The CDR3 loop is CASSLSQGDEAFF. The CDR3 DNA reads as TGTGCCAGCAGTTTAAGCCAGGGGGATGAAGCTTTCTTT.

The gene calls are TRBV7-9 and TRBJ1-1; D is possibly TRBD1 (5 bases). The germline V gene has CDR1 SEHNR and CDR2 FQNEAQ (reference sequence). The CDR3 extends over 13 amino acids. V shed 2 bases and J shed 6 bases, with 10 bases lying between them. CDR3 bases: TGTGCCAGCAGCTTACCAGGGTTCGCTGAAGCTTTCTTT. It is translated as CASSLPGFAEAFF.

The chain is built from TRBV9 and TRBJ2-5; D is uncertain. In germline, CDR1 is SGDLS, CDR2 YYNGEE. The CDR3 is 14 residues long. Trimming stripped 0 bases from V and 1 base from J, with 7 bases between. The chain's CDR3 is CASSVEVSQETQYF. Here the CDR3 DNA reads TGTGCCAGCAGCGTAGAAGTCAGCCAAGAGACCCAGTACTTC.

The J gene is TRBJ1-2, the V gene TRBV5-8, with 7 bases identical to TRBD1. Trimming took 2 bases from V and 6 from J; bases not matched to a gene: 7. Germline V gives CDR1 SGHTS, CDR2 YDEGEE. The CDR3 sequence is 14 residues long. This CDR3 reads CASSLGGIPHGYTF. DNA of the CDR3: TGTGCCAGCAGCTTAGGGGGCATCCCCCATGGCTACACCTTC.

The rearrangement links TRBV5-1 to TRBJ2-1, with 9 bases matching TRBD1. The V gene end was trimmed by 2 bases and the J gene end by 2 bases; junction bases not matched to a gene: 8. From germline, CDR1 is SGHRS and CDR2 YFSETQ. The CDR3 is 17 residues long. The CDR3 protein is CASSLIKTGGAYNEQFF. CDR3 sequence (DNA): TGCGCCAGCAGCTTAATTAAAACAGGGGGCGCCTACAATGAGCAGTTCTTC.

The rearrangement links TRBV30 to TRBJ1-1, with 8 bases aligning to TRBD1. This CDR3 contains 14 residues. V shed 2 bases and J 4 bases; nucleotides not matched to a gene: 6. Per germline, CDR1 GTSNPN and CDR2 SVGIG (reference sequence). The CDR3 region is CAWSRSDRGTEAFF. In DNA, the CDR3 is TGTGCCTGGAGTCGGTCTGACAGGGGCACTGAAGCTTTCTTT.

The CDR3 reads CASSPPPRGSYEQYF. In DNA form, the CDR3 reads TGTGCCAGCAGTCCCCCCCCCAGAGGCTCATACGAGCAGTACTTC. The rearrangement links TRBV27 to TRBJ2-7; D not certain. CDR3 length: 15 residues. V lost 5 bases and J 4 bases, leaving 18 bases between the germline ends. Germline values: CDR1 MNHEY, CDR2 SMNVEV (reference sequence).

This chain joins TRBV14 and TRBJ2-1, with D possibly matching TRBD2 (5 bases). Germline V gives CDR1 SGHDN, CDR2 FVKESK. CDR3 length: 15 residues. V gave up 2 bases and J gave up 4 bases, with 12 bases separating them. The chain's CDR3 is CASSQSSGLYNEQFF. In DNA, the CDR3 is TGTGCCAGCAGCCAATCGAGCGGCCTATACAATGAGCAGTTCTTC.

Only one count was recorded for this clone. V gene TRBV29-1 combines with J gene TRBJ1-2; TRBD1 matches 8 bases. The CDR3 totals 12 residues. Germline CDR1 SQVTM, CDR2 ANQGSEA. Unmatched junction bases numbered 4, after V lost 6 bases and J lost 4 bases. The CDR3 DNA follows: TGCAGCGTAATGACAGGGGCCTATGGCTACACCTTC. It translates to CSVMTGAYGYTF.

The chain joins TRBV11-2 to TRBJ1-1; 7 bases match TRBD1. The germline V gene encodes CDR1 SGHAT and CDR2 FQNNGV. The CDR3 spans 14 residues. V shed 5 bases, J shed 1 base, and the junction held 4 bases outside the gene matches. CDR3 bases: TGTGCCAGCAGCATGGGACAGCAGAACACTGAAGCTTTCTTT. Protein: CASSMGQQNTEAFF.

This chain links TRBV5-1 with TRBJ1-2; possibly TRBD1 for D (6 bases). Trimming took 5 bases from V and 2 from J, leaving 16 bases between them. CDR1 and CDR2 (germline): SGHRS, YFSETQ. The CDR3 runs 15 residues. In DNA form, the CDR3 reads TGCGCCAGCAGACCGGAGACAGGCGGAAACTATGGCTACACCTTC. This sequence encodes CASRPETGGNYGYTF.